This T cell receptor beta chain was sequenced during a study of early T cells in non-severe SARS-CoV-2 infection. Study details: The input, bulk RNA from unsorted whole blood, was sequenced, and chains were unpaired.

This clonotype is medium-sized within its sample. Its antigen is unidentified. Attachment of unique molecular identifiers was made to individual cDNA molecules. TCRdb processed the 5' RACE reads anew with MiXCR; each CDR3 protein has one entry. The sample has some 25,000 distinct CDR3 sequences, 4.3% seen once. Study findings and constraints: Lookups in VDJdb leaned toward anti-spike CD8 responses and missed private and CD4 specificities.

This sequence originates from an adult who was a healthcare worker with PCR-confirmed SARS-CoV-2 infection or an uninfected control (not recorded which). The sequenced sample consisted of whole blood.

CDR3 DNA: TGCGCCAGCAGCTTGCGAACAGGGAGCGCAGAGACCCAGTACTTC. Protein sequence: CASSLRTGSAETQYF. This sequence joins TRBV5-1 and TRBJ2-5; perhaps TRBD1 as D (6 bases). This CDR3 has 15 amino acids. Between the trimmed V and J ends, which lost 1 base and 4 bases, there was a span of 14 bases. Germline V lookup: CDR1 SGHRS, CDR2 YFSETQ. The full variable domain, its missing parts supplied by reference TRBV5-1 and TRBJ2-5, is KAGVTQTPRYLIKTRGQQVTLSCSPISGHRSVSWYQQTPGQGLQFLFEYFSETQRNKGNFPGRFSGRQFSNSRSEMNVSTLELGDSALYLCASSLRTGSAETQYFGPGTRLLVL.